Following are 8 T cell receptor beta chains from one sample sequenced in a study of shared clonotypes between healthy human individuals. TCRdb's table, derived via immunoSEQ multiplex PCR, lists solely in-frame clones and lacks some. The table records 1.6 million or so clones, 98% to 99% of them present only once. What was sequenced was naive CD4+ T cells sorted from blood. As to subset: CD45RA+ positively selected. The source is a man aged 25-40 years in good health.

The CDR3 DNA sequence: TGTGCCAGCGCTCTCGTGGGGGTGGATACGCAGTATTTT. Its protein is CASALVGVDTQYF. The chain employs TRBV25-1 and TRBJ2-3; either TRBD1 or TRBD2 may fit D (5 bases each). CDR1 and CDR2 (germline): MGHDK, SYGVNS. The V gene lost 8 bases and the J gene lost 6 bases, with 15 bases spanning the gap. The CDR3 contains 13 residues.

The chain joins TRBV5-1 to TRBJ1-4; D is undetermined. Germline V gene sequence: CDR1 SGHRS, CDR2 YFSETQ. V lost 1 base, J lost 8 bases, and 12 bases lay in between. CDR3 length: 14 amino acids. CDR3 region: CASSLKGPGEKLFF. CDR3 nucleotide sequence: TGCGCCAGCAGCTTGAAGGGCCCCGGGGAAAAACTGTTTTTT. Full variable domain (outside the CDR3, taken from reference TRBV5-1 and TRBJ1-4): KAGVTQTPRYLIKTRGQQVTLSCSPISGHRSVSWYQQTPGQGLQFLFEYFSETQRNKGNFPGRFSGRQFSNSRSEMNVSTLELGDSALYLCASSLKGPGEKLFFGSGTQLSVL.

J is TRBJ2-2 and V is TRBV10-1; D uncertain. This CDR3 is 14 amino acids long. Germline V gives CDR1 WNHNN, CDR2 SYGVQD (reference sequence). Trimming left V 0 bases short and J 4 bases short, with 6 bases between. CDR3 loop: CASSESPSTGELFF. In nucleotides, the CDR3 is TGCGCCAGCAGTGAGTCCCCCAGCACCGGGGAGCTGTTTTTT.

The J gene is TRBJ2-7, the V gene TRBV5-1; D is possibly TRBD1 (5 bases). V lost 1 base and J 3 bases, leaving 11 bases between the germline ends. The germline gives CDR1 SGHRS, CDR2 YFSETQ. This CDR3 spans 14 amino acids. Here the CDR3 DNA reads TGCGCCAGCAGCTTGTACGACAGTTACTACGAGCAGTACTTC. Translated: CASSLYDSYYEQYF.

The rearrangement uses TRBV7-5 and TRBJ1-2. TRBV7-5 represents a pseudogene. The CDR3 contains 15 residues. CDR3 sequence: CARSLGQLAYYGYTF. The CDR3 region has the DNA TGTGCCAGAAGCTTAGGACAGCTAGCTTACTATGGCTACACCTTC.

The genes are TRBV30 and TRBJ2-1, with unresolved D. The ends were cut back, 2 bases at V and 9 bases at J, with 17 bases in the middle. CDR1 is GTSNPN, CDR2 SVGIG, per germline (reference sequence). The CDR3 runs 14 residues. CDR3 coding DNA: TGTGCCTGGAGTCTCGGACCAAGCTACGGTGAGCAGTTCTTC. Translation: CAWSLGPSYGEQFF.

V is TRBV29-1 and J is TRBJ2-7; TRBD1 is a possible D gene (5 bases). V shed 7 bases and J shed 6 bases, with 19 bases lying between them. The CDR3 loop spans 13 amino acids. Germline values: CDR1 SQVTM, CDR2 ANQGSEA. The CDR3 DNA reads TGCAGCGCCCAGCTCATAGGGGCGTCCGAGCAGTACTTC. It encodes CSAQLIGASEQYF.

J is TRBJ2-4 and V is TRBV10-2; D remains unclear. Germline V gives CDR1 WSHSY, CDR2 SAAADI. The CDR3 contains 17 residues. The V end lost 0 bases, the J end lost 0 bases, and 12 bases lay between the germline ends. CDR3 protein: CASSESNLLGAKNIQYF. CDR3 in DNA: TGCGCCAGCAGTGAGTCGAATTTGCTGGGAGCCAAAAACATTCAGTACTTC.